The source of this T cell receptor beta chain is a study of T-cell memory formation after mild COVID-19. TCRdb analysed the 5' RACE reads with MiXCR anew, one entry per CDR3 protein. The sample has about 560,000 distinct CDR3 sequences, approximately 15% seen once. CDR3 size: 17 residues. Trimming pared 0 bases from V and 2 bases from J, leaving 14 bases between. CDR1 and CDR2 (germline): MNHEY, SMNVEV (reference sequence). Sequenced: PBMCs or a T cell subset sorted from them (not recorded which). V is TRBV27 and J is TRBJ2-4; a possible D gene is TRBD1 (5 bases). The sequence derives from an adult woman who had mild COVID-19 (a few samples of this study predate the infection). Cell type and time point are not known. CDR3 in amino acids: CASSLSFRGLTKNIQYF. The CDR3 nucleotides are TGTGCCAGCAGTTTATCGTTTAGGGGTTTGACCAAAAACATTCAGTACTTC.